This TCR beta chain was sequenced in a study of cytomegalovirus exposure and HLA in healthy donors. PCR primers comprised 60 Vbeta and 13 Jbeta primers. The table came from immunoSEQ multiplex PCR; TCRdb's copy has only in-frame clones and leaves some out. The data hold roughly 150,000 clones, with approximately 79% observed a single time. CDR1 and CDR2 (germline): SEHNR, FQNEAQ (reference sequence). This CDR3 region has 14 residues. In this sample, this clone turned up once. The receptor was isolated from a female donor in good health and CMV-seronegative. This sequence joins TRBV7-9 and TRBJ2-5, with D unresolved. The assigned J gene may be wrong: the sequence end matches TRBJ2-7 better. The specimen sequenced was PBMCs. The CDR3 loop reads CASSLERATYEQYF. CDR3 nucleotide sequence: TGTGCCAGCAGCTTAGAGAGAGCGACCTACGAGCAGTACTTC.